These 11 T cell receptor beta chains originate from one sample sequenced in a study of shared clonotypes between healthy human individuals. TCRdb keeps only in-frame clones here, not all; method: immunoSEQ multiplex PCR. The sample consists of over 2,000,000 clones, about 94% of them appearing once. CD8 cells regarded as naive lacked CD45RO, were positively chosen for CCR7, and omitted terminally differentiated effector memory CD45RA+ cells. The sample consisted of naive CD8+ T cells from PBMCs. These receptors were obtained from a man younger than 35 in good health. Some clones in this sample may be carry-over from other donors' samples.

The genes are TRBV30 and TRBJ2-1; 12 nucleotides match TRBD1. The V gene's germline CDR1 is GTSNPN and CDR2 SVGIG (reference sequence). The CDR3 contains 14 residues. With V trimmed by 5 bases and J by 7 bases, 6 bases remained unmatched. The CDR3 DNA sequence: TGTGCCTGGTCCGGGACAGGGGGCCGGAATGAGCAGTTCTTC. This sequence encodes CAWSGTGGRNEQFF.

This clone appeared a single time. This chain joins TRBV29-1 and TRBJ2-7, with 12 bases fitting TRBD2. CDR1 and CDR2 (germline): SQVTM, ANQGSEA. The CDR3 is 17 amino acids. Trimming removed 3 bases from V and 3 bases from J; junction bases left unmatched: 12. The CDR3 DNA reads as TGCAGCGTTGAGTCAGTCCTAGCGGGAGGGCCGGGCTACGAGCAGTACTTC. Translating it yields CSVESVLAGGPGYEQYF.

The gene calls are TRBV6-5 and TRBJ2-1; D unclear. The CDR3 is 12 amino acids. Germline V gene sequence: CDR1 MNHEY, CDR2 SVGAGI. Trimming stripped 4 bases from V and 8 bases from J, with 9 bases between. The chain's CDR3 is CASSFLGYEQFF. The CDR3 coding sequence is TGTGCCAGCAGTTTCCTCGGATATGAGCAGTTCTTC.

The V gene is TRBV27, the J gene TRBJ2-1; 8 bases fit TRBD2. This CDR3 comprises 16 residues. Germline trimming cut 5 bases from V and 0 bases from J; bases unmatched to any gene: 6. In germline, CDR1 is MNHEY, CDR2 SMNVEV (reference sequence). The CDR3 nucleotides read TGTGCCAGCAGTCGCGGCAGCGGGAGCTCCTACAATGAGCAGTTCTTC. Translating gives CASSRGSGSSYNEQFF.

V gene TRBV27 combines with J gene TRBJ1-2; 9 nucleotides line up with TRBD1. After removal of 3 bases from V and 8 bases from J, the junction contained 4 bases not matched to a gene. This CDR3 contains 13 residues. The germline V gene has CDR1 MNHEY and CDR2 SMNVEV (reference sequence). The CDR3 DNA follows: TGTGCCAGCAGTTTGCACAGGGGGCAGGGCTACACCTTC. Protein product: CASSLHRGQGYTF.

The sample holds one count of this clone. The genes are TRBV18 and TRBJ2-7; 11 bases fit TRBD2. This CDR3 has 16 residues. The germline gives CDR1 KGHSH, CDR2 LQKENI. J was trimmed by 1 base and V by 3 bases; bases with no gene match: 5. Here the CDR3 reads CASSPGTSGSSYEQYF. DNA for the CDR3: TGTGCCAGCTCACCGGGTACTAGCGGGAGTTCCTACGAGCAGTACTTC.

This clone is a singleton in its sample. The genes are TRBV7-3 and TRBJ2-3; TRBD2 matches 13 bases. This CDR3 contains 19 residues. After removal of 2 bases from V and 0 bases from J, the junction contained 8 bases not matched to a gene. The germline gives CDR1 SGHTA, CDR2 FQGTGA. The DNA of the CDR3 is TGTGCCAGCAGCTTACTTATGGGACTAGCGGGGCCTAGCACAGATACGCAGTATTTT. Protein product: CASSLLMGLAGPSTDTQYF. Full variable domain (rest looked up from reference TRBV7-3 and TRBJ2-3): GAGVSQTPSNKVTEKGKYVELRCDPISGHTALYWYRQSLGQGPEFLIYFQGTGAADDSGLPNDRFFAVRPEGSVSTLKIQRTERGDSAVYLCASSLLMGLAGPSTDTQYFGPGTRLTVL.

This rearrangement joins TRBV9 to TRBJ2-1; D gene ambiguous. CDR1 is SGDLS and CDR2 is YYNGEE in the germline V gene. CDR3 length: 16 amino acids. V lost 4 bases to trimming and J lost 2 bases, with 16 bases between them. Here the CDR3 reads CASSTRLGPPYNEQFF. CDR3 DNA sequence: TGTGCCAGCAGCACCCGACTTGGACCCCCCTACAATGAGCAGTTCTTC. The full variable domain, rest sourced from reference TRBV9 and TRBJ2-1, is DSGVTQTPKHLITATGQRVTLRCSPRSGDLSVYWYQQSLDQGLQFLIQYYNGEERAKGNILERFSAQQFPDLHSELNLSSLELGDSALYFCASSTRLGPPYNEQFFGPGTRLTVL.

This clone was found a few times. The chain joins TRBV29-1 to TRBJ1-1; 8 bases match TRBD1. Per germline, CDR1 SQVTM and CDR2 ANQGSEA. V was clipped by 6 bases and J by 3 bases; unmatched bases: 6. This CDR3 region has 13 residues. CDR3 in amino acids: CSVAQGGDTEAFF. The CDR3 DNA sequence: TGCAGCGTAGCACAGGGGGGAGACACTGAAGCTTTCTTT.

This clone was found once. The V and J genes are TRBV7-2 and TRBJ1-1; D unclear. From germline, CDR1 is SGHTA and CDR2 FQGNSA. The CDR3 loop spans 14 amino acids. Trimming left V 5 bases short and J 4 bases short, with 14 bases between. This CDR3 reads CASSPLLGSTEAFF. The CDR3 DNA is TGTGCCAGCAGCCCCCTTTTGGGATCCACTGAAGCTTTCTTT.

This clone was recorded once. The chain carries TRBV19 and TRBJ2-7; maybe TRBD2 (6 bases). The V gene's germline CDR1 is LNHDA and CDR2 SQIVND (reference sequence). The CDR3 spans 15 residues. V gave up 9 bases and J gave up 3 bases, with 21 bases separating them. CDR3 sequence: CASSEGPGVSYEQYF. The DNA of the CDR3 is TGTGCCAGCTCCGAGGGGCCGGGAGTGAGCTACGAGCAGTACTTC.